The 25 T cell receptor beta chains listed next were all sequenced from one sample in a study of T cell repertoires in cytomegalovirus infection. TCRdb reprocessed the reads with MiXCR, giving one entry per CDR3 protein. The profile shows a few hundred thousand distinct CDR3 sequences, approximately 14% of them singletons. The sample consisted of PBMCs. These receptors all stem from a human donor in good health (CMV status not recorded). Some clones in this sample may be carry-over from other donors' samples.

This clonotype showed up many times. The rearrangement joins TRBV7-9 to TRBJ2-5, with D tentatively TRBD1 (5 bases). CDR1 and CDR2 (germline): SEHNR, FQNEAQ (reference sequence). V shed 5 bases and J shed 4 bases, with 11 bases lying between them. The CDR3 contains 13 residues. The CDR3 is CASSISGPETQYF. The CDR3 DNA reads as TGTGCCAGCAGCATTTCAGGGCCAGAGACCCAGTACTTC.

The table lists this clonotype with a few counts. The rearrangement links TRBV6-6 to TRBJ1-4; a weak D match, TRBD1 (5 bases). V was clipped by 6 bases and J by 4 bases, with 15 bases between them. The length of the CDR3 is 15 residues. CDR1 and CDR2 (germline): MNHNY, SVGAGI (reference sequence). This CDR3 is CASRPPRGSNEKLFF. CDR3 DNA: TGTGCCAGCAGGCCACCGCGGGGGAGTAATGAAAAACTGTTTTTT.

This clonotype occurred many times. The V call is TRBV7-2, the J call TRBJ1-4; D gene uncertain. Germline V gene sequence: CDR1 SGHTA, CDR2 FQGNSA. The V and J ends lost 3 bases and 6 bases respectively, with 5 bases between them. CDR3 length equals 12 residues. The CDR3 bases are TGTGCCAGCAGCTTGGGAGATGAAAAACTGTTTTTT. Its translation is CASSLGDEKLFF.

Many counts were recorded for this clonotype. The chain employs TRBV6-1 and TRBJ2-3; the D gene is possibly TRBD2 (6 bases). This CDR3 region has 13 residues. The V end was cut by 6 bases, the J end by 6 bases, with 13 bases between. The V gene's germline CDR1 is MNHNS and CDR2 SASEGT. In nucleotides, the CDR3 is TGTGCCAGCAGCCTAACTAGCATGGATACGCAGTATTTT. Its protein is CASSLTSMDTQYF.

This chain links TRBV7-2 with TRBJ1-1; 8 bases map to TRBD1. V trimming: 2 bases; J trimming: 3 bases; junction bases outside the gene matches: 8. Germline V gives CDR1 SGHTA, CDR2 FQGNSA. CDR3 length: 16 residues. The CDR3 is CASSLIRGRGHTEAFF. CDR3 bases: TGTGCCAGCAGCTTAATCAGGGGGCGCGGCCACACTGAAGCTTTCTTT.

The chain joins TRBV28 to TRBJ2-5; 8 nucleotides match TRBD2. The CDR3 is 16 residues long. The V segment lost 5 bases and the J segment 1 base; nucleotides outside the gene matches: 9. Germline lookup yields CDR1 MDHEN and CDR2 SYDVKM. CDR3 nucleotides: TGTGCCAGCAGTAGGCGAGCGGGAGCATCCCAAGAGACCCAGTACTTC. It is translated as CASSRRAGASQETQYF.

The chain has TRBV5-1 and TRBJ1-4, with TRBD1 matching over 7 bases. The CDR3 contains 17 residues. Losses at the gene ends were 4 bases for V and 13 bases for J; bases not matched to a gene: 22. Germline values: CDR1 SGHRS, CDR2 YFSETQ. The CDR3 nucleotides are TGCGCCAGCAGCCGTTTTTCCAAGCGACAGGGCAATGGGGGACTGTTTTTT. Translation gives CASSRFSKRQGNGGLFF.

This clonotype was seen at least ten times. This chain links TRBV7-6 with TRBJ2-5; no clear D. There are 14 residues in the CDR3. The germline V gene encodes CDR1 SGHVS and CDR2 FNYEAQ. Between the trimmed V and J ends, which lost 3 bases and 1 base, there was a span of 9 bases. The CDR3 spells CASSLSWVQETQYF. In DNA, the CDR3 is TGTGCCAGCAGCTTGAGCTGGGTCCAAGAGACCCAGTACTTC. Complete variable domain (other parts from reference TRBV7-6 and TRBJ2-5): GAGVSQSPRYKVTKRGQDVALRCDPISGHVSLYWYRQALGQGPEFLTYFNYEAQQDKSGLPNDRFSAERPEGSISTLTIQRTEQRDSAMYRCASSLSWVQETQYFGPGTRLLVL.

The chain employs TRBV20-1 and TRBJ2-3, with no clear D. Germline-derived CDR1 and CDR2 are DFQATT and SNEGSKA (reference sequence). Trimming took 1 base from V and 1 from J, leaving 12 bases between them. This CDR3 is 15 amino acids long. DNA for the CDR3: TGCAGTGCTAGAGCCCCTGAAGTAGGCACAGATACGCAGTATTTT. Protein sequence: CSARAPEVGTDTQYF.

CDR3 sequence (DNA): TGTGCCAGCAGCTTGGGAGGGGACAAAAACATTCAGTACTTC. It translates to CASSLGGDKNIQYF. This chain links TRBV5-5 with TRBJ2-4; D assignment may be TRBD1 or TRBD2 (5 bases each). Per the germline V gene, CDR1 is SGHKS and CDR2 is YYEKEE (reference sequence). CDR3 length: 14 residues. Trimming removed 0 bases from V and 3 bases from J, with 7 bases in between.

The rearrangement links TRBV12-3 or TRBV12-4 to TRBJ2-2, with TRBD2 identical over 9 bases. The CDR3 totals 16 residues. The ends lost 2 bases at V and 7 bases at J; junction bases unmatched: 8. The CDR3 nucleotides read TGTGCCAGCAGTTTATCGGCGGGAGGGCCGGGCGGGGAGCTGTTTTTT. Its protein product is CASSLSAGGPGGELFF.

This clonotype was observed many times. The CDR3 here is CASSVGPRSSPLHF. The CDR3, as DNA: TGTGCCAGCAGCGTTGGCCCGAGGAGTTCACCCCTCCACTTT. The J gene is TRBJ1-6, the V gene TRBV9; no definite D call. CDR1 and CDR2 (germline): SGDLS, YYNGEE. The germline V and J ends were trimmed by 2 bases and 9 bases, with 12 bases remaining between them. There are 14 residues in the CDR3.

The DNA for the CDR3 is TGTGCCAGCTCACCTCAACAACAGGGTAGCGCAGATACGCAGTATTTT. This sequence encodes CASSPQQQGSADTQYF. The chain has TRBV18 and TRBJ2-3; D is possibly TRBD1 (6 bases). CDR1 and CDR2 from the germline V gene are KGHSH and LQKENI. V was cut by 3 bases and J by 4 bases, with 17 bases left in between. The CDR3 has 16 amino acids.

In its sample, this clonotype was seen a few times. The J gene is TRBJ1-3, the V gene TRBV28; D is perhaps TRBD1 (6 bases). The CDR3 runs 14 residues. Germline values: CDR1 MDHEN, CDR2 SYDVKM. Trimming removed 6 bases at V and 1 base at J, with 10 bases between. The CDR3 loop is CASRSQGSGNTIYF. The CDR3 DNA sequence: TGTGCCAGCAGGAGTCAGGGGTCTGGAAACACCATATATTTT.

CDR3 amino acids: CASNPGRVGEKLFF. The CDR3 region has the DNA TGTGCCAGCAACCCCGGGCGCGTAGGTGAAAAACTGTTTTTT. V is TRBV25-1 and J is TRBJ1-4; D call uncertain. Germline loops: CDR1 MGHDK, CDR2 SYGVNS. The CDR3 has 14 residues. The V gene lost 7 bases and the J gene lost 7 bases, with 16 bases spanning the gap.

This clonotype has a count of ten or more. V and J are TRBV20-1 and TRBJ2-3; 14 nucleotides align to TRBD2. Trimming cost V 1 base and J 6 bases; bases outside gene matches: 6. CDR3 size: 16 residues. Germline V gene data show CDR1 as DFQATT and CDR2 as SNEGSKA (reference sequence). CDR3 in DNA: TGCAGTGCTAGAGTTGAGACTAGCGGGAGGGCCGATACGCAGTATTTT. This sequence encodes CSARVETSGRADTQYF.

This clonotype was seen only a few times. The CDR3, as DNA: TGTGCCAGCAGCTTAGTGGGGGGGGACAACACTGAAGCTTTCTTT. Amino acid sequence: CASSLVGGDNTEAFF. The chain couples TRBV7-4 to TRBJ1-1; tentative D call: TRBD1 (5 bases). The V end lost 1 base, the J end lost 2 bases, and 11 bases lay between the germline ends. The CDR3 runs 15 residues. Germline CDR1 SGHVT, CDR2 SQSDAQ.

The CDR3 DNA sequence: TGCAGTGCTAGAGAGGACAGGGGGAGCAATCAGCCCCAGCATTTT. This translates into CSAREDRGSNQPQHF. The chain has TRBV20-1 and TRBJ1-5; TRBD1 agrees at 10 bases. The germline CDR1 and CDR2 sequences are DFQATT and SNEGSKA (reference sequence). Germline trimming cut 0 bases from V and 1 base from J; bases unmatched to any gene: 0. CDR3 length equals 15 residues.

This chain uses TRBV6-2 or TRBV6-3 with TRBJ2-5, with D possibly TRBD2 on 5 matching bases. The germline CDR1 and CDR2 sequences are MNHEY and SVGEGT. V shed 5 bases and J shed 5 bases, with 15 bases lying between them. The CDR3 totals 14 residues. This chain's CDR3 is CASSAGSLGETQYF. The CDR3 DNA follows: TGTGCCAGCAGTGCGGGCTCATTGGGGGAGACCCAGTACTTC.

The chain carries TRBV20-1 and TRBJ2-3; maybe TRBD2 (6 bases). Germline assignment: CDR1 DFQATT and CDR2 SNEGSKA (reference sequence). The CDR3 loop spans 16 amino acids. Trimming took off 4 bases at V and 4 bases at J, with 21 bases between the two ends. The CDR3 region is CSANPSAGWSADTQYF. The DNA for the CDR3 is TGCAGTGCTAATCCTAGCGCGGGGTGGAGCGCAGATACGCAGTATTTT.

J is TRBJ2-1 and V is TRBV28; 7 bases agree with TRBD2. In germline, CDR1 is MDHEN, CDR2 SYDVKM. The CDR3 spans 13 residues. Losses at the gene ends were 7 bases for V and 9 bases for J; bases not matched to a gene: 9. The CDR3 is CASTPRGSTEQFF. The CDR3 DNA reads TGTGCCAGCACCCCCCGCGGGAGCACTGAGCAGTTCTTC.

This clonotype was counted between two and nine times. The genes are TRBV7-9 and TRBJ1-1; D gene uncertain. CDR1 is SEHNR, CDR2 FQNEAQ, per germline (reference sequence). The CDR3 covers 12 residues. Trimming stripped 5 bases from V and 6 bases from J, with 10 bases between. The CDR3 nucleotides are TGTGCCAGCAGCCGTTCCGGGGCTGAAGCTTTCTTT. It encodes CASSRSGAEAFF.

In this sample, this clonotype turned up a few times. The chain has TRBV29-1 and TRBJ2-2; perhaps TRBD2 as D (6 bases). The CDR3 covers 15 residues. The V gene's germline CDR1 is SQVTM and CDR2 ANQGSEA. V shed 5 bases and J shed 6 bases, with 19 bases lying between them. The CDR3 bases are TGCAGCGTTAGGACTAAGGGCGCCTACGCCGGGGAGCTGTTTTTT. Translated: CSVRTKGAYAGELFF.

This clonotype has a single count. The V and J genes are TRBV10-2 and TRBJ2-3; D ambiguous. This CDR3 is built from 16 residues. Trimming took 4 bases from V and 1 from J, leaving 15 bases between them. The germline gives CDR1 WSHSY, CDR2 SAAADI. CDR3 DNA: TGCGCCAGCAGTGTATTTCTAGGACGAGGCACAGATACGCAGTATTTT. Translation: CASSVFLGRGTDTQYF.

This clonotype was picked up a small number of times. The rearrangement joins TRBV28 to TRBJ2-7; 14 bases align to TRBD2. From germline, CDR1 is MDHEN and CDR2 SYDVKM. V trimming: 6 bases; J trimming: 2 bases; junction bases outside the gene matches: 3. This CDR3 is built from 15 residues. Here the CDR3 reads CASRGLAGVTYEQYF. DNA for the CDR3: TGTGCCAGCAGGGGACTAGCGGGAGTGACCTACGAGCAGTACTTC.